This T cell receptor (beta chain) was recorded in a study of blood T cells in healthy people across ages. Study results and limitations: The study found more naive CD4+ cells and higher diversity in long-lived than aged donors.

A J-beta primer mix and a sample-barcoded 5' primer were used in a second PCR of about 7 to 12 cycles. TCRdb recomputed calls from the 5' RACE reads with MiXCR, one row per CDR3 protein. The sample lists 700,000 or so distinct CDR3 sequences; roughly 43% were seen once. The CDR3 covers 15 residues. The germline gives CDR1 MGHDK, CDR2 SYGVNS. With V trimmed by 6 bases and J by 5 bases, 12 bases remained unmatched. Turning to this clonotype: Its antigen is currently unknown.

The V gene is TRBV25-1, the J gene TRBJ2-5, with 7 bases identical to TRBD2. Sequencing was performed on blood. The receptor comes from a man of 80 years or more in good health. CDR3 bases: TGTGCCAGCAGCCCTTGGGGGGGTGGGAGTGAGACCCAGTACTTC. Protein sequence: CASSPWGGGSETQYF.